The rows below give T cell receptor beta chains drawn from one sample of a study of breast tumors, draining lymph nodes, adjacent tissues. TCRdb analysed the multiplex PCR reads with MiXCR anew, one entry per CDR3 protein. Of about 150,000 distinct CDR3 sequences listed, under 25% are singletons. Sequences were obtained from axillary lymph node tissue. The receptor set was obtained from a female donor with breast cancer. Some clones in this sample may be carry-over from other donors' samples. Both conserved end residues are part of each CDR3. The D gene is left open where the match is weak. Clone size is given for some rows only: seen once, a few or many times, or a class if the clone is expanded.

abundance | d_gene | j_gene | v_gene | CDR3aa | CDR3nt
many | TRBD2 | TRBJ2-1 | TRBV19 | CASKPLAENNEQFF | TGTGCCAGTAAACCGCTAGCGGAAAACAATGAACAGTTCTTC
few | . | TRBJ2-3 | TRBV28 | CASSLDRGDSTDTQYF | TGTGCCAGCAGTTTGGATCGGGGCGATAGCACAGATACGCAGTATTTT
many | TRBD2 | TRBJ2-1 | TRBV6-5 | CASSPLAGARYNEQFF | TGTGCCAGCAGTCCCTTAGCGGGAGCTCGGTACAATGAGCAGTTCTTC
. | TRBD1 | TRBJ2-7 | TRBV3-1 | CASSQGAGGIREQYF | TGTGCCAGCAGCCAAGGGGCAGGGGGCATTAGGGAGCAGTACTTC
many | . | TRBJ2-2 | TRBV12-3/TRBV12-4 | CASSSSTGELFF | TGTGCCAGCAGCTCCAGCACCGGGGAGCTGTTTTTT
many | . | TRBJ2-2 | TRBV7-6 | CASSPGFTGELFF | TGTGCCAGCAGCCCGGGATTCACCGGGGAGCTGTTTTTT
many | TRBD1 | TRBJ1-3 | TRBV5-1 | CASSLGGDSSGNTIYF | TGCGCCAGCAGCTTGGGCGGGGACAGCTCTGGAAACACCATATATTTT
many | TRBD2 | TRBJ2-1 | TRBV2 | CASSERLRTSGYNEQFF | TGTGCCAGCAGTGAAAGACTTCGGACTAGCGGTTACAATGAGCAGTTCTTC
many | . | TRBJ2-7 | TRBV18 | CASSPGGAGAYEQYF | TGTGCCAGCTCACCAGGGGGCGCCGGGGCCTACGAGCAGTACTTC
many | . | TRBJ2-2 | TRBV12-3/TRBV12-4 | CASRPAKGGDTGELFF | TGTGCCAGCAGACCCGCTAAGGGGGGTGACACCGGGGAGCTGTTTTTT
many | . | TRBJ2-2 | TRBV6-6 | CASSKWGGYTGELFF | TGTGCCAGCAGTAAATGGGGGGGCTACACCGGGGAGCTGTTTTTT
many | . | TRBJ2-6 | TRBV15 | CATSSPRASGANVLTF | TGTGCCACCAGCAGCCCCAGGGCCTCTGGGGCCAACGTCCTGACTTTC
many | . | TRBJ2-7 | TRBV20-1 | CSAREIRGTDYEQYF | TGCAGTGCTAGAGAGATTAGGGGGACTGACTACGAGCAGTACTTC
. | TRBD1 | TRBJ1-2 | TRBV6-1 | CASSEWGRDRNGYTF | TGTGCCAGCAGTGAATGGGGGAGGGACAGAAATGGCTACACCTTC
few | TRBD1 | TRBJ1-4 | TRBV30 | CAWSPRDRGNEKLFF | TGTGCCTGGAGTCCCCGGGACAGGGGTAATGAAAAACTGTTTTTT
many | TRBD2 | TRBJ2-1 | TRBV20-1 | CSARSWGSGKSEQFF | TGCAGTGCTAGATCCTGGGGTAGCGGGAAGAGTGAGCAGTTCTTC